These T cell receptor beta chains were read from a single sample in a study of OX40 agonist ivuxolimab in advanced cancers. TCRdb keeps only in-frame clones here, not all; method: immunoSEQ multiplex PCR. The sample contains some 57,000 clones, about nine tenths of which appear only once. Sequenced here: CD4+ or CD8+ T cells sorted from blood, sampled in a trial of the OX40 agonist ivuxolimab. The origin of the receptors is an adult with an advanced solid tumor such as melanoma, head and neck, liver or kidney cancer. CDR3s include the opening cysteine and the closing phenylalanine or tryptophan. A D gene is named only where the DNA matches it firmly. Some rows have no size entry. The others give once, few or many, or a class for an expanded clone.

>-|11|-|TRBV29-1|TRBJ1-2
CSAVLQGLYTF
TGCAGCGCTGTATTACAGGGTCTCTACACCTTC
>-|14|TRBD1|TRBV6-5|TRBJ1-2
CASNGQGGNYGYTF
TGTGCCAGCAACGGACAGGGAGGTAACTATGGCTACACCTTC
>-|16|TRBD2|TRBV30|TRBJ2-1
CAWTPKSRDYPNEQFF
TGTGCCTGGACCCCGAAAAGCCGGGACTACCCCAATGAGCAGTTCTTC
>-|13|-|TRBV2|TRBJ1-2
CASSEAALYGYTF
TGTGCCAGCAGTGAAGCAGCTCTCTATGGCTACACCTTC
>-|13|-|TRBV11-2|TRBJ2-1
CASSPDLYNEQFF
TGTGCCAGCAGCCCGGACTTGTACAATGAGCAGTTCTTC
>-|13|-|TRBV28|TRBJ1-4
CASRLRGNEKLFF
TGTGCCAGCAGGTTAAGGGGGAATGAAAAACTGTTTTTT
>-|16|-|TRBV9|TRBJ2-6
CASSVDQELGANVLTF
TGTGCCAGCAGCGTAGATCAGGAGTTAGGGGCCAACGTCCTGACTTTC
>-|15|TRBD1|TRBV4-1|TRBJ1-5
CASRLVGQGNQPQHF
TGCGCCAGCCGTTTGGTTGGACAGGGTAATCAGCCCCAGCATTTT
>-|15|-|TRBV7-8|TRBJ2-1
CASSPEWTAYNEQFF
TGTGCCAGCAGCCCGGAATGGACAGCATACAATGAGCAGTTCTTC
>-|15|-|TRBV4-1|TRBJ2-4
CASSQVSGPKNIQYF
TGCGCCAGCAGCCAGGTTAGCGGCCCAAAAAACATTCAGTACTTC
>-|17|TRBD2|TRBV5-1|TRBJ2-3
CASSSRSGAGHTDTQYF
TGCGCCAGCAGCTCAAGAAGCGGGGCTGGGCACACAGATACGCAGTATTTT
>-|11|-|TRBV28|TRBJ1-5
CASSTDQPQHF
TGTGCCAGCAGCACCGATCAGCCCCAGCATTTT
>-|13|TRBD2|TRBV18|TRBJ2-1
CASSRLAYVEQFF
TGTGCCAGCTCCCGACTAGCGTACGTTGAGCAGTTCTTC
>-|16|-|TRBV5-4|TRBJ1-3
CASSLMGSYSGNTIYF
TGTGCCAGCAGCTTGATGGGCTCCTACTCTGGAAACACCATATATTTT
>-|15|-|TRBV28|TRBJ1-3
CASSLNAFSGNTIYF
TGTGCCAGCAGCTTAAATGCGTTCTCTGGAAACACCATATATTTT
>-|14|-|TRBV19|TRBJ1-3
CASDGRGSGNTIYF
TGTGCCAGTGATGGCAGGGGATCTGGAAACACCATATATTTT
>-|16|-|TRBV10-3|TRBJ1-5
CAISRTGEGRNQPQHF
TGTGCCATCTCTAGGACGGGAGAGGGGAGGAATCAGCCCCAGCATTTT
>-|14|-|TRBV7-9|TRBJ1-1
CASRVSRGNTEAFF
TGTGCCAGCAGAGTTAGCAGGGGGAACACTGAAGCTTTCTTT
>-|14|-|TRBV7-8|TRBJ1-5
CASSLDTVNQPQHF
TGTGCCAGCAGCTTAGACACAGTTAATCAGCCCCAGCATTTT
>once|15|-|TRBV2|TRBJ2-1
CASSGTTGLLHEQFF
TGTGCCAGCAGTGGAACTACAGGGTTGCTCCATGAGCAGTTCTTC
>-|15|TRBD1|TRBV6-5|TRBJ1-5
CASSYRGTADQPQHF
TGTGCCAGCAGTTACCGCGGGACAGCCGATCAGCCCCAGCATTTT
>-|17|TRBD2|TRBV9|TRBJ2-1
CASSVAGLAAEYNEQFF
TGTGCCAGCAGCGTAGCAGGACTAGCGGCCGAATACAATGAGCAGTTCTTC